These T cell receptor beta chains were read from a single sample in a study of shared T cell receptors in the human thymus. This table comes from immunoSEQ multiplex PCR, and its TCRdb copy is limited to in-frame clones, with some not included. The top ten hold around 0.013% of the sample, which has about 500,000 clones, about 84% seen once. These data were also filed under a second study, of human thymus T cells.

The sample taken for sequencing was thymocytes. Receptors originate from a boy under two years old with a congenital heart defect. The CDR3 runs from the conserved cysteine through the conserved F or W. Each record gives: CDR3 protein, CDR3 DNA, D gene, V gene, clone size, J gene. A D gene is named only where the DNA matches it firmly. Not every row has a clone size; where given, it reads once, few, many or a size class.

CAAGGGGNQPQHF | TGTGCCGCGGGCGGTGGAGGCAATCAGCCCCAGCATTTT | - | TRBV28 | - | TRBJ1-5
CASSLDLEGEPWGYTF | TGTGCCAGCAGCTTAGATCTAGAGGGGGAGCCTTGGGGCTACACCTTC | - | TRBV7-9 | - | TRBJ1-2
CASSQEVLAGAYRTDTQYF | TGCGCCAGCAGCCAAGAGGTCCTAGCGGGAGCTTATCGCACAGATACGCAGTATTTT | TRBD2 | TRBV4-1 | - | TRBJ2-3
CASSRSGERRNEQFF | TGCGCCAGCAGCCGCTCGGGGGAGCGTCGGAATGAGCAGTTCTTC | - | TRBV5-1 | - | TRBJ2-1
CAWRDLDRKAFF | TGTGCCTGGAGAGACCTTGACAGGAAAGCTTTCTTT | - | TRBV30 | - | TRBJ1-1
CASSYSSGTGVYEQYF | TGTGCCAGCAGTTACTCATCCGGGACAGGGGTCTACGAGCAGTACTTC | TRBD1 | TRBV6-5 | - | TRBJ2-7
CSVDSDRGDEQYF | TGCAGCGTTGATTCGGACAGGGGAGACGAGCAGTACTTC | TRBD1 | TRBV29-1 | - | TRBJ2-7
CASSVAAGGTDTQYF | TGTGCCAGCAGCGTAGCTGCGGGAGGCACAGATACGCAGTATTTT | TRBD2 | TRBV9 | - | TRBJ2-3
CASSSVYEQYF | TGTGCCAGCAGTTCCGTCTACGAGCAGTACTTC | - | TRBV27 | - | TRBJ2-7
CASSHQERGSYEQYF | TGTGCCAGCAGCCACCAAGAGCGGGGGTCCTACGAGCAGTACTTC | TRBD2 | TRBV11-3 | once | TRBJ2-7
CATSRGGLNYGYTF | TGTGCCACCAGCAGAGGGGGACTTAACTATGGCTACACCTTC | - | TRBV15 | - | TRBJ1-2
CASSLGLAGEDEQYF | TGTGCCAGCAGCTTAGGGCTAGCGGGAGAGGACGAGCAGTACTTC | TRBD2 | TRBV7-2 | once | TRBJ2-7